Below, 9 T cell receptor beta chains from the same sample are listed, as sequenced in a study of blood T cell repertoires in COVID-19 (dated by TCRdb to about 2020). Libraries were made using the immunoSEQ multiplex PCR assay. Drawn from immuneACCESS, this table holds only the in-frame rearrangements with V and J called that TCRdb kept. Clones are partly lost; checked studies trace under half to an unresolved V gene and leave the rest unexplained. The sample data list a few hundred thousand clones, and about 91% of these were observed just once. The ten largest make up 1.6% of the sample. Sequencing was carried out using peripheral blood. These receptors came from a woman aged 25-40 years with COVID-19, enrolled during active disease.

The chain is built from TRBV6-5 and TRBJ2-6; TRBD1 is a possible D gene (6 bases). In germline, CDR1 is MNHEY, CDR2 SVGAGI. V was clipped by 6 bases and J by 2 bases, with 11 bases between them. The CDR3 loop spans 15 amino acids. The CDR3 nucleotides are TGTGCCAGCAGGACTGCAGGGGCTGGGGCCAACGTCCTGACTTTC. This codes for CASRTAGAGANVLTF.

This clone came up once. V and J are TRBV2 and TRBJ1-6, with a weak D call TRBD1 (6 bases). Per the germline V gene, CDR1 is SNHLY and CDR2 is FYNNEI. V dropped 5 bases and J dropped 7 bases, with 12 bases sitting between them. This CDR3 has 14 residues. CDR3 in amino acids: CASSTDRTNSPLHF. The CDR3, as DNA: TGTGCCAGCAGTACCGACAGGACGAATTCACCCCTCCACTTT.

The chain has TRBV2 and TRBJ1-1; 8 nucleotides align to TRBD1. The CDR3 runs 14 residues. The J segment lost 6 bases and the V segment lost 6 bases, leaving 9 bases of the junction unmatched. In germline, CDR1 is SNHLY, CDR2 FYNNEI. CDR3 protein: CASRDRGQGSEAFF. The CDR3 nucleotides read TGTGCCAGCAGGGACCGCGGACAGGGTTCTGAAGCTTTCTTT.

This sequence joins TRBV28 and TRBJ1-2, with D hard to call. Germline CDR1 MDHEN, CDR2 SYDVKM. The CDR3 contains 14 residues. V lost 6 bases and J lost 4, with 15 bases in between. CDR3 region: CASSFPETVYGYTF. CDR3 bases: TGTGCCAGCAGCTTCCCCGAAACAGTCTATGGCTACACCTTC.

The table lists this clone with a few counts. The chain links TRBV13 to TRBJ1-2; perhaps TRBD1 as D (6 bases). Germline loops: CDR1 PRHDT, CDR2 FYEKMQ (reference sequence). Trimming removed 5 bases from V and 3 bases from J, with 16 bases in between. The length of the CDR3 is 15 residues. The DNA for the CDR3 is TGTGCCAGCAGCACTGCCCGGGACAAGGACTATGGCTACACCTTC. Translating it yields CASSTARDKDYGYTF.

This chain connects TRBV23-1 to TRBJ2-7, with TRBD1 identical over 7 bases. TRBV23-1 is identified as an open reading frame with a role that is uncertain. This CDR3 is built from 13 residues. J was trimmed by 2 bases and V by 10 bases; bases with no gene match: 8. The DNA for the CDR3 is TGCGCCACTCAGATGGACAGGACCTACGAGCAGTACGTC. Its protein is CATQMDRTYEQYV.

The chain has TRBV11-3 and TRBJ1-1; TRBD1 matches 8 bases. The germline V gene has CDR1 SGHNT and CDR2 YENEEA. J gave up 4 bases and V 0 bases, and 4 bases lay outside the gene matches. The CDR3 totals 15 residues. CDR3: CASSLDRGRRTEAFF. In DNA, the CDR3 is TGTGCCAGCAGCTTAGACAGGGGGCGTCGCACTGAAGCTTTCTTT.

The V and J genes are TRBV19 and TRBJ1-6, with TRBD1 identical over 7 bases. The CDR3 is made up of 13 amino acids. V lost 11 bases, J lost 7 bases, and 8 bases stayed unmatched. The germline gives CDR1 LNHDA, CDR2 SQIVND (reference sequence). CDR3: CAARDSRNSPLHF. CDR3 bases: TGTGCCGCCCGGGACAGTCGAAATTCACCCCTCCACTTT.

The rearrangement uses TRBV20-1 and TRBJ1-1; 8 nucleotides line up with TRBD1. With V trimmed by 3 bases and J by 6 bases, 9 bases remained unmatched. Germline CDR1 reads DFQATT; CDR2 reads SNEGSKA (reference sequence). The CDR3 length is 14 residues. The CDR3 protein is CSASSGQGASEAFF. The CDR3 DNA reads as TGCAGTGCTAGTTCGGGGCAGGGGGCTTCTGAAGCTTTCTTT.